The sequence of this T cell receptor (beta chain) was determined in a study of Graves' ophthalmopathy and Graves' hyperthyroidism. Study in general: The term stable hyperthyroidism indicated an absence of ophthalmopathy within 18 months of follow-up.

CDR3 regions of TCR beta were amplified from RNA transcripts. The authors performed first-round RT-PCR with HTBI primers and then a second-round multiplex PCR. TCRdb analysed the multiplex PCR reads with MiXCR anew, one entry per CDR3 protein. The sample records around 1.1 million distinct CDR3 sequences, roughly two fifths being singletons. Overall study results and limits: Blood also contained most of the expanded thyroid clonotypes above 0.001 frequency. Progression of ophthalmopathy was predicted by the model with about 67% sensitivity and around 72% specificity.

The length of the CDR3 is 14 residues. Losses at the gene ends were 3 bases for V and 5 bases for J; bases not matched to a gene: 7. The V gene's germline CDR1 is DFQATT and CDR2 SNEGSKA (reference sequence). This clonotype was observed at least ten times. Its cognate antigen is unknown. The chain employs TRBV20-1 and TRBJ2-5; 9 bases agree with TRBD2. The sequenced sample consisted of peripheral blood or thyroid tissue (not recorded which). The sequence derives from an adult man with Graves' hyperthyroidism. The CDR3 loop reads CSASGAGGWETQYF. Written as DNA, the CDR3 is TGCAGTGCTAGTGGAGCGGGAGGTTGGGAGACCCAGTACTTC.